The next 29 T cell receptor beta chains were all read from a single sample in a study of T cell changes during pregnancy in multiple sclerosis (dated by TCRdb to between 2018 and 2021). Libraries were made using the immunoSEQ multiplex PCR assay. TCRdb retrieved this table from immuneACCESS and kept in-frame rearrangements only. Not all clones are present; in checked studies, unresolved V genes account for under half, and no reason is known for the remainder. The sample yields over 30,000 clones; around 90% were counted once. 1.2% of the sample is taken by the ten largest. Sequenced here: CD4+ T cells from peripheral blood mononuclear cells, sampled before pregnancy. These receptors came from a female donor with multiple sclerosis, enrolled in a pregnancy study.

The chain joins TRBV4-2 to TRBJ1-1; D ambiguous. The CDR3 spans 14 residues. Trimming stripped 1 base from V and 4 bases from J, with 10 bases between. Germline V CDR1 and CDR2: LGHNA, YNFKEQ. The CDR3 DNA is TGTGCCAGCAGCCAAGTTCGCGGGAGCACTGAAGCTTTCTTT. It codes for CASSQVRGSTEAFF.

The V gene is TRBV27, the J gene TRBJ2-1, with D maybe TRBD1 (6 bases). V shed 5 bases and J shed 9 bases, with 23 bases lying between them. Looked up from germline, CDR1 is MNHEY and CDR2 is SMNVEV (reference sequence). The CDR3 runs 16 residues. The CDR3 DNA is TGTGCCAGCAGTACGGAGACTACCCGAGGGGGTGGTGAGCAGTTCTTC. Translated: CASSTETTRGGGEQFF.

This chain uses TRBV4-2 with TRBJ2-1, with D possibly being TRBD2 (5 bases). Trimming removed 2 bases at V and 0 bases at J, with 17 bases between. There are 18 residues in the CDR3. From germline, CDR1 is LGHNA and CDR2 YNFKEQ. This CDR3 is CASSQRAVERDSYNEQFF. CDR3 sequence (DNA): TGTGCCAGCAGCCAAAGAGCGGTGGAACGGGACTCCTACAATGAGCAGTTCTTC.

J is TRBJ1-3 and V is TRBV19; D remains ambiguous. Germline CDR1 and CDR2: LNHDA and SQIVND (reference sequence). The CDR3 is made up of 14 amino acids. V was shortened by 7 bases and J by 4 bases, with 14 bases between the two germline ends. CDR3 sequence reads: CASKPRRVGNTIYF. The DNA for the CDR3 is TGTGCCAGTAAGCCCCGACGGGTCGGAAACACCATATATTTT.

J is TRBJ2-5 and V is TRBV7-9, with D possibly TRBD1 on 5 matching bases. Germline CDR1 and CDR2: SEHNR and FQNEAQ (reference sequence). Trimming stripped 1 base from V and 2 bases from J, with 5 bases between. This CDR3 is 13 amino acids long. The CDR3 sequence: CASSLDRQETQYF. The DNA for the CDR3 is TGTGCCAGCAGCTTAGACAGGCAAGAGACCCAGTACTTC. Based on the CDR3 plus reference TRBV7-9 and TRBJ2-5, the full variable domain is DTGVSQNPRHKITKRGQNVTFRCDPISEHNRLYWYRQTLGQGPEFLTYFQNEAQLEKSRLLSDRFSAERPKGSFSTLEIQRTEQGDSAMYLCASSLDRQETQYFGPGTRLLVL.

V usage is TRBV6-1 and J usage is TRBJ1-5; a weak D match, TRBD1 (6 bases). CDR1 is MNHNS, CDR2 SASEGT, per germline. V was cut by 8 bases and J by 5 bases, with 19 bases left in between. The CDR3 sequence is 15 residues long. CDR3 loop: CASLRQAPLDQPQHF. The CDR3 nucleotides are TGTGCCAGCCTAAGACAGGCTCCCTTGGATCAGCCCCAGCATTTT.

The genes are TRBV18 and TRBJ1-1; no reliable D call. Trimming left V 3 bases short and J 0 bases short, with 11 bases between. The CDR3 is made up of 15 amino acids. Germline CDR1 reads KGHSH; CDR2 reads LQKENI. CDR3 nucleotides: TGTGCCAGCTCACCCGACACGCAGATGAACACTGAAGCTTTCTTT. This encodes CASSPDTQMNTEAFF. Together with reference TRBV18 and TRBJ1-1, the CDR3 gives the full variable domain: NAGVMQNPRHLVRRRGQEARLRCSPMKGHSHVYWYRQLPEEGLKFMVYLQKENIIDESGMPKERFSAEFPKEGPSILRIQQVVRGDSAAYFCASSPDTQMNTEAFFGQGTRLTVV.

The V and J genes are TRBV18 and TRBJ1-1, with 9 positions matching TRBD1. V gave up 3 bases and J gave up 2 bases; unmatched junction bases: 7. CDR1 and CDR2 (germline): KGHSH, LQKENI. The CDR3 sequence is 16 residues long. CDR3 in DNA: TGTGCCAGCTCACCCCCGGGACAGGGATTTAACACTGAAGCTTTCTTT. It is translated as CASSPPGQGFNTEAFF. The whole variable domain, filled in from reference TRBV18 and TRBJ1-1, reads NAGVMQNPRHLVRRRGQEARLRCSPMKGHSHVYWYRQLPEEGLKFMVYLQKENIIDESGMPKERFSAEFPKEGPSILRIQQVVRGDSAAYFCASSPPGQGFNTEAFFGQGTRLTVV.

The J gene is TRBJ2-5, the V gene TRBV29-1; a weak D match, TRBD2 (5 bases). V lost 5 bases and J 3 bases, leaving 13 bases between the germline ends. Germline V gives CDR1 SQVTM, CDR2 ANQGSEA. This CDR3 has 13 amino acids. CDR3 protein: CSVSESGKETQYF. The CDR3 DNA follows: TGCAGCGTTTCTGAAAGCGGCAAAGAGACCCAGTACTTC.

The chain links TRBV5-6 to TRBJ2-7; TRBD1 aligns across 7 bases. After removal of 4 bases from V and 5 bases from J, the junction contained 6 bases not matched to a gene. CDR1 and CDR2 (germline): SGHDT, YYEEEE. This CDR3 is 13 amino acids long. In DNA, the CDR3 is TGTGCCAGCAGCAAGCAGGGGGTAAACGAGCAGTACTTC. Its protein is CASSKQGVNEQYF.

The chain carries TRBV30 and TRBJ2-1; 9 bases map to TRBD2. The J segment lost 5 bases and the V segment lost 2 bases, leaving 4 bases of the junction unmatched. This CDR3 comprises 14 residues. From germline, CDR1 is GTSNPN and CDR2 SVGIG (reference sequence). The chain's CDR3 is CAWSTASGDNEQFF. In DNA form, the CDR3 reads TGTGCCTGGAGTACGGCTAGCGGGGACAATGAGCAGTTCTTC.

The V call is TRBV2, the J call TRBJ2-1, with D perhaps matching TRBD2 (6 bases). The CDR3 runs to 13 residues. V was pared by 7 bases and J by 5 bases, with 12 bases between. In germline, CDR1 is SNHLY, CDR2 FYNNEI. The CDR3 DNA reads as TGTGCCAGCATCCGCGGGAAAAACAATGAGCAGTTCTTC. The encoded protein is CASIRGKNNEQFF.

This rearrangement joins TRBV19 to TRBJ2-3; D ambiguous. The CDR3 covers 16 residues. Germline-derived CDR1 and CDR2 are LNHDA and SQIVND (reference sequence). V was cut by 4 bases and J by 0 bases, with 14 bases left in between. CDR3 in DNA: TGTGCCAGTAGTACCATCGGCGGCGCTAGCACAGATACGCAGTATTTT. Amino acid sequence: CASSTIGGASTDTQYF.

The genes are TRBV6-5 and TRBJ1-5; tentatively, D is TRBD1 (5 bases). Trimming took 6 bases from V and 0 from J, leaving 6 bases between them. The CDR3 loop spans 13 amino acids. The V gene's germline CDR1 is MNHEY and CDR2 SVGAGI. For the CDR3, the DNA is TGTGCCAGCAGCAGGGATAGCAATCAGCCCCAGCATTTT. This encodes CASSRDSNQPQHF.

The chain couples TRBV5-1 to TRBJ1-1, with 8 bases lining up with TRBD1. The CDR3 is 13 residues long. Germline trimming cut 5 bases from V and 6 bases from J; bases unmatched to any gene: 6. Germline CDR1 is SGHRS and CDR2 is YFSETQ. The CDR3 nucleotides read TGCGCCAGCAGAGGACAGGGTGTTTCTGAAGCTTTCTTT. It translates to CASRGQGVSEAFF.

The chain combines TRBV30 with TRBJ2-3; D gene unclear. The germline V gene has CDR1 GTSNPN and CDR2 SVGIG (reference sequence). CDR3 size: 12 residues. Deletions cut 1 base from V and 7 bases from J, with 9 bases between. The CDR3 loop reads CAWSDSPHTQYF. The CDR3 nucleotides read TGTGCCTGGAGTGATAGCCCCCATACGCAGTATTTT. Supplemented by reference TRBV30 and TRBJ2-3, the full variable domain reads SQTIHQWPATLVQPVGSPLSLECTVEGTSNPNLYWYRQAAGRGLQLLFYSVGIGQISSEVPQNLSASRPQDRQFILSSKKLLLSDSGFYLCAWSDSPHTQYFGPGTRLTVL.

The chain has TRBV2 and TRBJ2-1; 9 nucleotides agree with TRBD2. Losses at the gene ends were 6 bases for V and 12 bases for J; bases not matched to a gene: 6. This CDR3 contains 12 residues. Germline V CDR1 and CDR2: SNHLY, FYNNEI. CDR3 sequence (DNA): TGTGCCAGCAGCGGAGCGGGAGGTGTGCAGTTCTTC. Protein: CASSGAGGVQFF. The full variable domain, rest sourced from reference TRBV2 and TRBJ2-1, is EPEVTQTPSHQVTQMGQEVILRCVPISNHLYFYWYRQILGQKVEFLVSFYNNEISEKSEIFDDQFSVERPDGSNFTLKIRSTKLEDSAMYFCASSGAGGVQFFGPGTRLTVL.

A few counts support this clone. The chain combines TRBV28 with TRBJ2-7; TRBD1 might be the D (8 bases). Trimming removed 5 bases from V and 2 bases from J, with 13 bases in between. CDR1 MDHEN and CDR2 SYDVKM come from the germline V gene. This CDR3 has 14 residues. In nucleotides, the CDR3 is TGTGCCAGCAGTCTACAGGGGGGGACCTACGAGCAGTACTTC. The encoded protein is CASSLQGGTYEQYF.

This chain uses TRBV7-9 with TRBJ2-5; 7 nucleotides line up with TRBD2. Germline V gives CDR1 SEHNR, CDR2 FQNEAQ (reference sequence). Trimming removed 1 base from V and 5 bases from J; junction bases left unmatched: 7. CDR3 length equals 15 residues. CDR3 coding DNA: TGTGCCAGCAGCTTAGGCGGGAGCGTCCGCGAGACCCAGTACTTC. The encoded protein is CASSLGGSVRETQYF. Full variable domain (missing parts from reference TRBV7-9 and TRBJ2-5): DTGVSQNPRHKITKRGQNVTFRCDPISEHNRLYWYRQTLGQGPEFLTYFQNEAQLEKSRLLSDRFSAERPKGSFSTLEIQRTEQGDSAMYLCASSLGGSVRETQYFGPGTRLLVL.

The chain joins TRBV5-6 to TRBJ2-5; TRBD2 aligns across 9 bases. Germline V lookup: CDR1 SGHDT, CDR2 YYEEEE. This CDR3 is built from 17 residues. J gave up 3 bases and V 0 bases, and 9 bases lay outside the gene matches. CDR3 region: CASSLVPSGVKEETQYF. CDR3 sequence (DNA): TGTGCCAGCAGCTTGGTGCCTAGCGGGGTAAAAGAAGAGACCCAGTACTTC.

This rearrangement joins TRBV4-1 to TRBJ2-7, with 7 bases matching TRBD2. CDR3 length equals 19 residues. CDR1 is MGHRA, CDR2 YSYEKL, per germline. Trimming removed 1 base from V and 1 base from J; junction bases left unmatched: 16. CDR3 residues: CASSQVLILVGGRSYEQYF. The DNA for the CDR3 is TGCGCCAGCAGCCAAGTGCTAATCCTAGTCGGCGGGAGATCCTACGAGCAGTACTTC.

J is TRBJ1-1 and V is TRBV5-4; 8 bases fit TRBD1. The CDR3 covers 14 residues. V lost 4 bases, J lost 0 bases, and 2 bases stayed unmatched. CDR1 and CDR2 (germline): SGHNT, YYREEE (reference sequence). As DNA, the CDR3 is TGTGCCAGCAGCCTGACAGGGGTGAACACTGAAGCTTTCTTT. Translation gives CASSLTGVNTEAFF.

V usage is TRBV15 and J usage is TRBJ1-1, with 8 bases that match TRBD1. V lost 0 bases to trimming and J lost 1 base; unmatched junction nucleotides: 7. Germline CDR1 and CDR2: LNHNV and YYDKDF (reference sequence). This CDR3 comprises 17 residues. CDR3 loop: CATSRENDRGTNTEAFF. The CDR3 coding sequence is TGTGCCACCAGCAGAGAAAACGACAGGGGCACGAACACTGAAGCTTTCTTT.

The rearrangement links TRBV11-1 to TRBJ1-2; TRBD1 matches 8 bases. After removal of 5 bases from V and 2 bases from J, the junction contained 4 bases not matched to a gene. Looked up from germline, CDR1 is SGHAT and CDR2 is FQDESV (reference sequence). The CDR3 is 14 residues long. The CDR3, as DNA: TGTGCCAGCAGCCCCGGACAGGGAAACTATGGCTACACCTTC. It is translated as CASSPGQGNYGYTF.

This chain joins TRBV5-4 and TRBJ2-7; maybe TRBD1 (5 bases). The CDR3 extends over 13 amino acids. The germline CDR1 and CDR2 sequences are SGHNT and YYREEE (reference sequence). V was cut by 4 bases and J by 3 bases, with 11 bases left in between. The CDR3 DNA reads TGTGCCAGCAGCCTCATTGACAGCTACGAGCAGTACTTC. Amino acid sequence: CASSLIDSYEQYF.

The chain has TRBV5-8 and TRBJ2-1; D is uncertain. This CDR3 is 15 amino acids long. Germline-derived CDR1 and CDR2 are SGHTS and YDEGEE. The V end lost 1 base, the J end lost 8 bases, and 16 bases lay between the germline ends. CDR3 coding DNA: TGTGCCAGCAGCTTGATGAGAACGTCAATCCATGAGCAGTTCTTC. Translation gives CASSLMRTSIHEQFF. Supplemented by reference TRBV5-8 and TRBJ2-1, the full variable domain reads EAGVTQSPTHLIKTRGQQATLRCSPISGHTSVYWYQQALGLGLQFLLWYDEGEERNRGNFPPRFSGRQFPNYSSELNVNALELEDSALYLCASSLMRTSIHEQFFGPGTRLTVL.

The chain joins TRBV7-2 to TRBJ1-2; D unclear. CDR3 size: 14 residues. Germline CDR1 is SGHTA and CDR2 is FQGNSA. V lost 2 bases, J lost 4 bases, and 11 bases lay in between. The DNA for the CDR3 is TGTGCCAGCAGCTTATACTTAGAGGTCTATGGCTACACCTTC. Its protein is CASSLYLEVYGYTF.

This chain joins TRBV18 and TRBJ1-3; D is unresolved. Germline V lookup: CDR1 KGHSH, CDR2 LQKENI. Trimming removed 3 bases from V and 0 bases from J, with 12 bases in between. The CDR3 runs to 16 residues. The CDR3 DNA reads as TGTGCCAGCTCACCCTTTCCACATATCTCTGGAAACACCATATATTTT. The encoded protein is CASSPFPHISGNTIYF.

The chain links TRBV18 to TRBJ2-2; 7 bases line up with TRBD1. The CDR3 runs to 14 residues. Germline loops: CDR1 KGHSH, CDR2 LQKENI. With 6 bases clipped from V and 3 bases from J, the junction kept 4 bases outside the gene matches. This CDR3 reads CASSIRGYTGELFF. Written as DNA, the CDR3 is TGTGCCAGCTCGATCAGGGGGTACACCGGGGAGCTGTTTTTT. The whole variable domain, remainder taken from reference TRBV18 and TRBJ2-2, is NAGVMQNPRHLVRRRGQEARLRCSPMKGHSHVYWYRQLPEEGLKFMVYLQKENIIDESGMPKERFSAEFPKEGPSILRIQQVVRGDSAAYFCASSIRGYTGELFFGEGSRLTVL.